This note documents a single T cell receptor (beta chain) sequence. The table came from immunoSEQ multiplex PCR; TCRdb's copy has only in-frame clones and leaves some out. Among 120,000 to 150,000 clones listed, 80% to 85% were seen once. Germline V gene data show CDR1 as SNHLY and CDR2 as FYNNEI. The CDR3 is 15 amino acids. V dropped 7 bases and J dropped 8; count of bases not matched to a gene: 14. The data are from a study of blood T cell repertoires in COVID-19. The overall study: Researchers got acute and convalescent COVID-19 samples from the United States, Italy and Spain.

Living in 24 US areas, the participants were between about 18 and 100 years of age. Which cohort a participant joined came from the clinical history participants gave. Exposed participants came across a COVID-19 case within 2 weeks before study entry. Sequenced material: PBMCs or T cells enriched from blood (not recorded which). The rearrangement links TRBV2 to TRBJ2-1, with TRBD2 identical over 7 bases. The TCR comes from a woman in her forties or fifties who had been exposed to COVID-19. The CDR3 DNA reads as TGTGCCAGCACCCCCTTTGCGGGAGCCACGGATGAGCAGTTCTTC. This sequence encodes CASTPFAGATDEQFF.